The 27 T cell receptor beta chains below come from one sample, sequenced in a study of cytomegalovirus exposure and HLA in healthy donors (dated by TCRdb to about 2017). The library was obtained by the immunoSEQ multiplex PCR assay. The multiplex PCR relied on a mix of 60 forward primers for TCR Vbeta segments and 13 reverse primers for TCR Jbeta segments. The table comes from immuneACCESS by way of TCRdb, which keeps in-frame sequences with V and J called. Part of the clones is missing from these tables; in studies checked, under half for an unresolved V gene and the rest for unknown reasons. The table for this sample lists more than 100,000 clones; 80% of them were counted only once. The top ten clonotypes cover 1% of the sample. The sample taken for sequencing was PBMCs. The receptors stem from a man aged 40-49 years in good health and CMV-seronegative.

The chain employs TRBV30 and TRBJ2-5; 9 nucleotides match TRBD1. The CDR3 loop spans 13 amino acids. Germline loops: CDR1 GTSNPN, CDR2 SVGIG (reference sequence). J was trimmed by 4 bases and V by 3 bases; bases with no gene match: 3. CDR3 amino acids: CAWRRTGVETQYF. The CDR3 nucleotides read TGTGCCTGGAGAAGGACAGGGGTAGAGACCCAGTACTTC.

The CDR3 is CASSSSGAPGANVLTF. The CDR3 region has the DNA TGTGCCAGCAGTTCATCAGGGGCTCCCGGGGCCAACGTCCTGACTTTC. The chain employs TRBV28 and TRBJ2-6; the D gene is possibly TRBD1 (6 bases). With 4 bases removed from V and 4 bases from J, the gap between germline ends came to 14 bases. Looked up from germline, CDR1 is MDHEN and CDR2 is SYDVKM. The CDR3 runs 16 residues.

The chain has TRBV2 and TRBJ2-1; 9 bases fit TRBD1. Losses at the gene ends were 5 bases for V and 12 bases for J; bases not matched to a gene: 14. The CDR3 runs 15 residues. Per germline, CDR1 SNHLY and CDR2 FYNNEI. CDR3 sequence (DNA): TGTGCCAGCAGTTCCCGGACAGGGGTTGGGGGAGCGCAGTTCTTC. Translating gives CASSSRTGVGGAQFF.

This sequence joins TRBV15 and TRBJ2-5; tentative D call: TRBD2 (6 bases). This CDR3 is 16 amino acids long. Germline CDR1 reads LNHNV; CDR2 reads YYDKDF (reference sequence). V was trimmed by 11 bases and J by 3 bases, leaving 25 bases between them. CDR3 sequence reads: CAASHPPRTGEETQYF. Here the CDR3 DNA reads TGTGCCGCGAGCCACCCACCCCGGACGGGGGAAGAGACCCAGTACTTC.

This chain joins TRBV7-2 and TRBJ1-6, with D possibly being TRBD1 (5 bases). V was trimmed by 1 base and J by 10 bases, leaving 14 bases between them. Germline CDR1 and CDR2: SGHTA and FQGNSA. This CDR3 region has 15 residues. CDR3 sequence reads: CASSLVRQGLSPLHF. The CDR3, as DNA: TGTGCCAGCAGCTTAGTTCGTCAGGGTCTCTCACCCCTCCACTTT.

The rearrangement links TRBV5-1 to TRBJ2-3, with 7 bases aligning to TRBD1. The junction had 14 bases not matched to a gene; V was cut back by 5 bases and J by 8 bases. Germline values: CDR1 SGHRS, CDR2 YFSETQ. The CDR3 length is 15 residues. CDR3 protein: CASSRQGEQTGTQYF. For the CDR3, the DNA is TGCGCCAGCAGTCGGCAGGGGGAACAGACGGGTACGCAGTATTTT.

This chain joins TRBV28 and TRBJ2-1, with TRBD1 matching over 7 bases. The CDR3 consists of 14 residues. The V and J ends lost 4 bases and 1 base, in that order; junction bases with no gene match: 1. Germline V gives CDR1 MDHEN, CDR2 SYDVKM. CDR3 nucleotide sequence: TGTGCCAGCAGTTCAGGGGGTTCCTACAATGAGCAGTTCTTC. Amino acid sequence: CASSSGGSYNEQFF.

The chain recombines TRBV29-1 with TRBJ2-7; 7 bases agree with TRBD2. V was pared by 4 bases and J by 3 bases, with 6 bases of the junction left unmatched. There are 13 residues in the CDR3. Germline values: CDR1 SQVTM, CDR2 ANQGSEA. CDR3 loop: CSVGGEGIYEQYF. In nucleotides, the CDR3 is TGCAGCGTTGGAGGGGAGGGGATCTACGAGCAGTACTTC.

This clone was detected once. This specimen includes other DNA sequences encoding the same CDR3. The V call is TRBV9, the J call TRBJ2-5, with a tentative D call TRBD2 (5 bases). With 0 bases removed from V and 1 base from J, the gap between germline ends came to 7 bases. Germline assignment: CDR1 SGDLS and CDR2 YYNGEE. The CDR3 is 14 amino acids. The CDR3 sequence: CASSVASGQETQYF. For the CDR3, the DNA is TGTGCCAGCAGCGTAGCCAGCGGCCAAGAGACCCAGTACTTC. The entire variable domain, with the rest obtained from reference TRBV9 and TRBJ2-5, is as follows: DSGVTQTPKHLITATGQRVTLRCSPRSGDLSVYWYQQSLDQGLQFLIQYYNGEERAKGNILERFSAQQFPDLHSELNLSSLELGDSALYFCASSVASGQETQYFGPGTRLLVL.

The chain uses TRBV15 and TRBJ2-7; 9 bases line up with TRBD1. Trimming removed 1 base from V and 6 bases from J; junction bases left unmatched: 4. Looked up from germline, CDR1 is LNHNV and CDR2 is YYDKDF (reference sequence). The CDR3 is 14 amino acids. The CDR3 loop reads CATSRVGTGTEQYF. CDR3 nucleotides: TGTGCCACCAGCAGAGTAGGGACAGGGACCGAGCAGTACTTC.

The rearrangement uses TRBV2 and TRBJ2-5; TRBD2 matches 10 bases. The J segment lost 2 bases and the V segment lost 7 bases, leaving 10 bases of the junction unmatched. The CDR3 has 16 residues. CDR1 is SNHLY and CDR2 is FYNNEI in the germline V gene. CDR3 amino acids: CASNRRSGGAQETQYF. As DNA, the CDR3 is TGTGCCAGCAACCGTAGGAGCGGGGGGGCTCAAGAGACCCAGTACTTC.

Of note for this clone: Other nucleotide sequences from this sample produce the same CDR3. The CDR3 sequence: CASSLEGQETQYF. The CDR3 nucleotides read TGCGCCAGCAGCTTGGAGGGGCAGGAGACCCAGTACTTC. The chain is built from TRBV5-1 and TRBJ2-5, with D perhaps matching TRBD1 (5 bases). CDR3 length: 13 residues. Trimming shortened V by 0 bases and J by 5 bases, and 8 bases separated the two germline ends. Germline-derived CDR1 and CDR2 are SGHRS and YFSETQ.

The genes are TRBV2 and TRBJ2-2, with D perhaps matching TRBD2 (6 bases). The germline gives CDR1 SNHLY, CDR2 FYNNEI. The V end was cut by 5 bases, the J end by 6 bases, with 10 bases between. The CDR3 loop spans 13 amino acids. The CDR3 DNA follows: TGTGCCAGCAGTTCATCGGGGGCCGGGGAGCTGTTTTTT. Translation gives CASSSSGAGELFF.

V is TRBV6-5 and J is TRBJ2-7, with 9 bases aligning to TRBD1. The CDR3 runs 15 residues. V lost 6 bases, J lost 3 bases, and 9 bases stayed unmatched. Germline loops: CDR1 MNHEY, CDR2 SVGAGI. CDR3 protein: CASSPTTGGGYEQYF. The CDR3 DNA reads TGTGCCAGCAGCCCCACGACAGGGGGAGGCTACGAGCAGTACTTC.

The chain couples TRBV28 to TRBJ2-3; D perhaps matches TRBD2 (5 bases). The CDR3 runs 15 residues. In germline, CDR1 is MDHEN, CDR2 SYDVKM. V lost 6 bases, J lost 1 base, and 14 bases lay in between. The CDR3 protein is CASSLPGFRTDTQYF. In DNA form, the CDR3 reads TGTGCCAGCAGCCTCCCGGGATTCCGCACAGATACGCAGTATTTT. Full variable domain (outside the CDR3, taken from reference TRBV28 and TRBJ2-3): DVKVTQSSRYLVKRTGEKVFLECVQDMDHENMFWYRQDPGLGLRLIYFSYDVKMKEKGDIPEGYSVSREKKERFSLILESASTNQTSMYLCASSLPGFRTDTQYFGPGTRLTVL.

The chain is built from TRBV7-8 and TRBJ2-1; 8 bases match TRBD2. The V gene's germline CDR1 is SGHVS and CDR2 FQNEAQ. CDR3 length equals 17 residues. With 5 bases clipped from V and 0 bases from J, the junction kept 9 bases outside the gene matches. CDR3 sequence: CASSPRPSGSSYNEQFF. The CDR3, as DNA: TGTGCCAGCAGCCCTAGGCCTAGCGGGTCCTCCTACAATGAGCAGTTCTTC.

The J gene is TRBJ1-2, the V gene TRBV18; D call uncertain. Germline V gene sequence: CDR1 KGHSH, CDR2 LQKENI. Trimming took off 2 bases at V and 6 bases at J, with 19 bases between the two ends. The CDR3 contains 16 residues. The CDR3 loop is CASSPSRTQITNGYTF. Here the CDR3 DNA reads TGTGCCAGCTCACCATCCAGGACTCAAATAACGAATGGCTACACCTTC.

The J gene is TRBJ2-2, the V gene TRBV5-6, with unresolved D. This CDR3 spans 15 amino acids. Between the trimmed V and J ends, which lost 1 base and 2 bases, there was a span of 9 bases. CDR1 is SGHDT and CDR2 is YYEEEE in the germline V gene. CDR3 sequence: CASSLNTANTGELFF. The CDR3 DNA reads as TGTGCCAGCAGCTTGAACACCGCAAACACCGGGGAGCTGTTTTTT.

The chain employs TRBV19 and TRBJ2-5, with 9 nucleotides matching TRBD1. Germline loops: CDR1 LNHDA, CDR2 SQIVND (reference sequence). The CDR3 covers 14 residues. V dropped 3 bases and J dropped 5; count of bases not matched to a gene: 4. In DNA form, the CDR3 reads TGTGCCAGTAGTATTGGACAGGGGCAGGAGACCCAGTACTTC. Amino acid sequence: CASSIGQGQETQYF.

The chain employs TRBV19 and TRBJ2-5; tentatively, D is TRBD2 (7 bases). Between the trimmed V and J ends, which lost 10 bases and 4 bases, there was a span of 19 bases. This CDR3 contains 14 residues. Germline V gene sequence: CDR1 LNHDA, CDR2 SQIVND (reference sequence). The CDR3 loop reads CATNRGSRGETQYF. The CDR3 nucleotides read TGTGCCACAAACCGCGGGAGCAGGGGAGAGACCCAGTACTTC.

This clone was found a few times. The chain uses TRBV15 and TRBJ2-7, with D tentatively TRBD2 (5 bases). The CDR3 runs 15 residues. Germline lookup yields CDR1 LNHNV and CDR2 YYDKDF (reference sequence). Trimming left V 1 base short and J 0 bases short, with 10 bases between. CDR3 sequence: CATSRGADSSYEQYF. In DNA form, the CDR3 reads TGTGCCACCAGCAGAGGAGCGGATAGCTCCTACGAGCAGTACTTC.

The chain joins TRBV5-1 to TRBJ2-3; D perhaps matches TRBD2 (6 bases). V lost 0 bases to trimming and J lost 4 bases, with 12 bases between them. In germline, CDR1 is SGHRS, CDR2 YFSETQ. The CDR3 has 15 amino acids. The CDR3 reads CASSLVGRMADTQYF. CDR3 coding DNA: TGCGCCAGCAGCTTGGTCGGGAGAATGGCAGATACGCAGTATTTT.

This chain connects TRBV6-1 to TRBJ2-5, with no clear D. The V and J ends lost 2 bases and 2 bases respectively, with 6 bases between them. CDR3 length equals 13 residues. From germline, CDR1 is MNHNS and CDR2 SASEGT. The CDR3 DNA sequence: TGTGCCAGCAGTGAAAACAGACAAGAGACCCAGTACTTC. Its protein product is CASSENRQETQYF.

This clone was found a few times. The chain employs TRBV19 and TRBJ2-5; D possibly corresponds to TRBD1 (5 bases). This CDR3 contains 15 residues. The germline V gene encodes CDR1 LNHDA and CDR2 SQIVND (reference sequence). Trimming removed 3 bases at V and 5 bases at J, with 16 bases between. The CDR3 region is CASSIIPQGVETQYF. For the CDR3, the DNA is TGTGCCAGTAGTATCATCCCCCAGGGCGTGGAGACCCAGTACTTC.

The chain employs TRBV7-9 and TRBJ1-1; no clear D gene. Between the trimmed V and J ends, which lost 1 base and 4 bases, there was a span of 13 bases. Per germline, CDR1 SEHNR and CDR2 FQNEAQ (reference sequence). The CDR3 has 15 amino acids. CDR3 nucleotide sequence: TGTGCCAGCAGCTTAGAGGGAGGGAAGGCCACTGAAGCTTTCTTT. It translates to CASSLEGGKATEAFF.

This sequence joins TRBV5-1 and TRBJ2-7, with D possibly TRBD1 on 6 matching bases. Per germline, CDR1 SGHRS and CDR2 YFSETQ. The ends were cut back, 1 base at V and 0 bases at J, with 8 bases in the middle. The CDR3 loop spans 14 amino acids. The CDR3 sequence: CASSLPRGSYEQYF. CDR3 nucleotides: TGCGCCAGCAGCTTGCCCAGGGGCTCCTACGAGCAGTACTTC.

This rearrangement joins TRBV30 to TRBJ2-2, with 7 bases that match TRBD2. Germline CDR1 is GTSNPN and CDR2 is SVGIG (reference sequence). CDR3 length equals 15 residues. V trimming: 2 bases; J trimming: 5 bases; junction bases outside the gene matches: 8. For the CDR3, the DNA is TGTGCCTGGAGTCGGACTAGAGGTCTGACCGGGGAGCTGTTTTTT. Its translation is CAWSRTRGLTGELFF.